This T cell receptor beta chain was captured by sequencing in a study of blood T cell repertoires in COVID-19. Study-level information: Nucleic acid was either cDNA or gDNA, and it came from T cells, B-cell-depleted T cells, or PBMCs.

Original processing methods: By means of reference gene primer amplification, nucleated cell counts were estimated. Data came from immunoSEQ multiplex PCR; TCRdb stores just in-frame clones and leaves some out. V and J calls and clone size come straight from that table; D and trimming were deduced from the DNA. The sample records more than 95,000 clones, roughly 90% being singletons. The sample was peripheral blood. The source is a woman aged 80 or older in a cohort sampled during active COVID-19.

The CDR3, as DNA: TGCGCCAGCAGCTTGGGCACTAGCGGAATGAGCACAGATACGCAGTATTTT. It codes for CASSLGTSGMSTDTQYF. The chain links TRBV5-1 to TRBJ2-3, with TRBD2 identical over 8 bases. Germline CDR1 and CDR2: SGHRS and YFSETQ. Trimming took 0 bases from V and 0 from J; bases not matched to a gene: 6. The CDR3 runs 17 residues.